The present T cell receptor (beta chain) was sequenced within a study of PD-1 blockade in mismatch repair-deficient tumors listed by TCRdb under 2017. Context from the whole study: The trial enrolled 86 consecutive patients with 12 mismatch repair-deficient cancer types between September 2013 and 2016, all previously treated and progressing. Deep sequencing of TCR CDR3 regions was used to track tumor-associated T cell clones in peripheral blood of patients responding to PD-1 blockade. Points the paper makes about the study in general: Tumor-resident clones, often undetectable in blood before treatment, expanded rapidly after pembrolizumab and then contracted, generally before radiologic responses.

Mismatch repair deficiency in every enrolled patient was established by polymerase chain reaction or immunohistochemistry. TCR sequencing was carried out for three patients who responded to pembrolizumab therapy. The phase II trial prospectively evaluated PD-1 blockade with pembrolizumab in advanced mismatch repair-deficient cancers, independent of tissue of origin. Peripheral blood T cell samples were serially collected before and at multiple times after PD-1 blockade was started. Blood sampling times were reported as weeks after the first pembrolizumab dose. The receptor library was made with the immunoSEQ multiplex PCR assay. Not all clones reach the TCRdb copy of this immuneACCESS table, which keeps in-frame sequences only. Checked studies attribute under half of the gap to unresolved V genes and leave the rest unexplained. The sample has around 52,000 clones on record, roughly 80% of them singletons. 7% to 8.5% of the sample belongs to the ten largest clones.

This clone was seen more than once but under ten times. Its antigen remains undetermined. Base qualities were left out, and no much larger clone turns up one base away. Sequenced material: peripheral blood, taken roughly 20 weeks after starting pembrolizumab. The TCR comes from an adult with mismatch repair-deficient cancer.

At the DNA level, the sequence is TGTGCCAGCAGCTTGAATACCCAGCATTTT. Its protein product is CASSLNTQHF. The chain uses TRBV5-8 and TRBJ1-5, with no confident D gene call. A distance of 4 bases separates the germline ends of V and J, which lose 1 base and 11 bases respectively. Its CDR3 holds 10 amino acids, cysteine through phenylalanine. The DNA shown is the 30-base CDR3, in frame from base 1. CDR1 is given as SGHTS and CDR2 as YDEGEE, both from the germline V gene.